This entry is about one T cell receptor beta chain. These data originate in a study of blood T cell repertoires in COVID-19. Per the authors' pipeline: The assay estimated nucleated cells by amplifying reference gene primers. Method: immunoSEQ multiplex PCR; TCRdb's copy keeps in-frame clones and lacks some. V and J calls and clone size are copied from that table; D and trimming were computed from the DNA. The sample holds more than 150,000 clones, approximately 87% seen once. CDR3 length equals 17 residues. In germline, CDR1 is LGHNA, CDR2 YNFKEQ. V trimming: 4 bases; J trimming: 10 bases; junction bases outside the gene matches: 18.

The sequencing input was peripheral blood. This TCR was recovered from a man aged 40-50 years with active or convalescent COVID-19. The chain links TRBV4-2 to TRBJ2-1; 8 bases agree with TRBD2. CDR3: CASSPPPGTRRKEEQFF. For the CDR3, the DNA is TGTGCCAGCAGCCCTCCCCCCGGGACTAGAAGGAAAGAAGAGCAGTTCTTC.